The entry below gives a single TCR beta chain sequence along with its context. Its antigen is not identified. This sample stems from a study of cytomegalovirus exposure and HLA in healthy donors. Amplification used 60 Vbeta primers and 13 Jbeta primers. Data came from immunoSEQ multiplex PCR; TCRdb stores just in-frame clones and leaves some out. The sample contains around 220,000 clones, about 79% of which appear only once. This CDR3 comprises 12 residues. V was shortened by 11 bases and J by 3 bases, with 13 bases between the two germline ends. Per the germline V gene, CDR1 is MDHEN and CDR2 is SYDVKM. General study findings and limits: Most TCR sequences proved rare, with some public TCRs found in many donors.

This clonotype originated in a man younger than 35 in good health and CMV-seronegative. The chain recombines TRBV28 with TRBJ1-2; maybe TRBD1 (5 bases). Sequencing input: PBMCs. CDR3 DNA: TGTGCCGGGGGGATTGGGGACTATGGCTACACCTTC. Translating gives CAGGIGDYGYTF.